One sample yielded the 4 T cell receptor beta chains listed below, sequenced in a study of blood T cell repertoires in COVID-19. Produced via immunoSEQ multiplex PCR; TCRdb's table is partial and in-frame only. The sample lists 100,000 or so clones, about two thirds seen once, with about an eighth in the top ten. Sequenced: peripheral blood. The receptors were sampled from a woman at least 80 years old with acute or convalescent COVID-19.

The rearrangement links TRBV10-3 to TRBJ1-3; a weak D match, TRBD1 (6 bases). V lost 3 bases and J 7 bases, leaving 16 bases between the germline ends. Germline assignment: CDR1 ENHRY and CDR2 SYGVKD. The CDR3 totals 15 residues. CDR3 amino acids: CAISEPQGGRNTIYF. Written as DNA, the CDR3 is TGTGCCATCAGTGAACCACAGGGTGGTCGGAACACCATATATTTT.

This rearrangement joins TRBV6-5 to TRBJ2-7; TRBD1 might be the D (5 bases). Germline-derived CDR1 and CDR2 are MNHEY and SVGAGI. CDR3 length equals 11 residues. The V end lost 0 bases, the J end lost 9 bases, and 6 bases lay between the germline ends. CDR3 protein: CASSYSQGQYF. For the CDR3, the DNA is TGTGCCAGCAGTTACTCGCAGGGGCAGTACTTC.

The CDR3 loop is CASSGFSGGRNEQYF. The CDR3 DNA is TGTGCCAGCAGCGGGTTTTCCGGGGGGAGAAACGAGCAGTACTTC. The chain is built from TRBV9 and TRBJ2-7, with 7 bases aligning to TRBD2. Trimming at V came to 3 bases and at J to 5 bases, leaving 11 bases not matched to a gene. This CDR3 contains 15 residues. Germline-derived CDR1 and CDR2 are SGDLS and YYNGEE.

This clone was observed a few times. In DNA form, the CDR3 reads TGTGCCAGCAGCTTGACCAGGGCTAATGAAAAACTGTTTTTT. It specifies CASSLTRANEKLFF. The genes are TRBV7-2 and TRBJ1-4, with D possibly being TRBD1 (5 bases). The CDR3 spans 14 residues. Per germline, CDR1 SGHTA and CDR2 FQGNSA. The V end lost 3 bases, the J end lost 3 bases, and 8 bases lay between the germline ends.